This T cell receptor beta chain is drawn from a study of identical twins. Overall study findings and caveats: Without tracking the same donors, conclusions rested on cross-sectional statistical analysis.

With respect to this clonotype: The antigen remains unidentified.

V was trimmed by 7 bases and J by 1 base, leaving 14 bases between them. From germline, CDR1 is LGHNA and CDR2 YNFKEQ. There are 15 residues in the CDR3. TCRdb re-derived calls from the 5' RACE reads in MiXCR, one entry per CDR3 protein. The sample shows 200,000 to 300,000 distinct CDR3 sequences, about 7.3% of them seen only once. Separately, the same data were catalogued under a study of yellow fever vaccine responses in identical twins.

This receptor was obtained from a woman younger than 30 in good health. The sample taken for sequencing was memory (CD45RO+) T cells sorted from blood. The gene calls are TRBV4-2 and TRBJ1-3, with D perhaps matching TRBD1 (6 bases). CDR3 sequence (DNA): TGTGCCAGCAATCCCGGGGGCTTTTCTGGAAACACCATATATTTT. Amino acid sequence: CASNPGGFSGNTIYF.